One sample yielded the 5 T cell receptor beta chains listed below, sequenced in a study of a mutant IDH1 vaccine in newly diagnosed glioma. Antigen specificity for these receptors is unknown. The repertoire was sequenced with immunoSEQ multiplex PCR; TCRdb's copy has only in-frame clones and lacks some. The data hold 50,000 to 70,000 clones, with 75% to 90% observed a single time. The time point denotes: week 23, last vaccination. Alongside topical imiquimod, each dose of vaccine comprised 300 ug of mutant IDH1 20-mer peptide. Sample: PBMCs, taken from a glioma patient whose treatment included an IDH1 peptide vaccine. The receptors come from a man between 18 and 29 years old with glioma.

The chain links TRBV6-1 to TRBJ2-7, with D uncertain. CDR1 and CDR2 from the germline V gene are MNHNS and SASEGT. Trimming took 0 bases from V and 2 from J, leaving 11 bases between them. The CDR3 spans 15 residues. The CDR3 protein is CASSEARTPTYEQYF. The CDR3 DNA reads TGTGCCAGCAGTGAAGCCCGGACCCCCACCTACGAGCAGTACTTC.

This clone has a handful of counts. The chain links TRBV5-4 to TRBJ2-7, with D tentatively TRBD2 (5 bases). Trimming pared 0 bases from V and 3 bases from J, leaving 10 bases between. In germline, CDR1 is SGHNT, CDR2 YYREEE (reference sequence). The CDR3 loop spans 14 amino acids. CDR3 nucleotide sequence: TGTGCCAGCAGCTTGGGACCGAGGGACTACGAGCAGTACTTC. Its translation is CASSLGPRDYEQYF.

The gene calls are TRBV19 and TRBJ1-4, with D possibly matching TRBD1 (6 bases). Trimming took 3 bases from V and 5 from J, leaving 13 bases between them. CDR1 and CDR2 (germline): LNHDA, SQIVND (reference sequence). The CDR3 runs to 15 residues. The CDR3 DNA reads as TGTGCCAGTAGTATGGGGGCCCGTCCCAATGAAAAACTGTTTTTT. Protein product: CASSMGARPNEKLFF.

This chain's CDR3 is CASSVWTEETQYF. In DNA form, the CDR3 reads TGTGCCAGCAGTGTCTGGACAGAAGAGACCCAGTACTTC. This chain joins TRBV25-1 and TRBJ2-5; D possibly corresponds to TRBD1 (6 bases). V lost 4 bases, J lost 3 bases, and 9 bases lay in between. Germline V gene sequence: CDR1 MGHDK, CDR2 SYGVNS. The CDR3 covers 13 residues.

The chain recombines TRBV18 with TRBJ2-5; perhaps TRBD2 as D (5 bases). The V end lost 3 bases, the J end lost 2 bases, and 7 bases lay between the germline ends. The CDR3 runs to 13 residues. Germline V lookup: CDR1 KGHSH, CDR2 LQKENI. In DNA, the CDR3 is TGTGCCAGCTCACCGGACTTACAAGAGACCCAGTACTTC. Translated: CASSPDLQETQYF.